This passage covers 28 T cell receptor beta chains from one sample sequenced in a study of shared clonotypes between healthy human individuals (dated by TCRdb to 2018 to 2020). The library was obtained by the immunoSEQ multiplex PCR assay. This is the immuneACCESS table as TCRdb keeps it, with only in-frame sequences that have V and J called. A part of the clones is gone; compared with another copy, unresolved V genes explain less than half, and the rest is unexplained. The sample table records millions of clones; around nine tenths of these occur just once. The ten top clones hold 0.14% of the sample. Sequencing was performed on naive CD4+ T cells sorted from blood. Explained via the paper, the cell subset or site label denotes: CD45RA+ positively selected. These receptors were collected from a man younger than 35 in good health.

The rearrangement joins TRBV15 to TRBJ2-1; possibly TRBD2 for D (6 bases). V was clipped by 2 bases and J by 8 bases, with 13 bases between them. The CDR3 has 14 residues. The V gene's germline CDR1 is LNHNV and CDR2 YYDKDF (reference sequence). CDR3 DNA: TGTGCCACCAGCAGATCCGTCCCGGGGGATGAGCAGTTCTTC. Amino acids: CATSRSVPGDEQFF.

The chain has TRBV6-1 and TRBJ1-5, with TRBD1 identical over 8 bases. The CDR3 is 16 amino acids. The V gene end was trimmed by 0 bases and the J gene end by 4 bases; junction bases not matched to a gene: 5. Germline values: CDR1 MNHNS, CDR2 SASEGT. CDR3 sequence (DNA): TGTGCCAGCAGTGAAGCGCCGGGACAGGTGAATCAGCCCCAGCATTTT. It translates to CASSEAPGQVNQPQHF.

The chain couples TRBV14 to TRBJ1-6; 9 positions match TRBD1. V was clipped by 4 bases and J by 0 bases; unmatched bases: 4. The CDR3 is 17 residues long. Germline CDR1 SGHDN, CDR2 FVKESK. In DNA form, the CDR3 reads TGTGCCAGCAGCCGGACAGGGGCGAGCTCCTATAATTCACCCCTCCACTTT. It yields the protein CASSRTGASSYNSPLHF.

V and J are TRBV2 and TRBJ2-2; either TRBD1 or TRBD2 may supply D (5 bases each). V was cut by 8 bases and J by 10 bases, with 17 bases left in between. From germline, CDR1 is SNHLY and CDR2 FYNNEI. This CDR3 contains 13 residues. CDR3 in DNA: TGTGCCAGCGCTGTAGACCAGGGAGTGGAGCTGTTTTTT. Amino acid sequence: CASAVDQGVELFF.

V and J are TRBV18 and TRBJ1-2; maybe TRBD1 (5 bases). Per the germline V gene, CDR1 is KGHSH and CDR2 is LQKENI. The CDR3 runs to 16 residues. V was shortened by 0 bases and J by 3 bases, with 14 bases between the two germline ends. CDR3 protein: CASSPPFRGADYGYTF. The CDR3 nucleotides read TGTGCCAGCTCACCACCGTTTAGGGGCGCTGACTATGGCTACACCTTC. The whole variable domain, filled in from reference TRBV18 and TRBJ1-2, reads NAGVMQNPRHLVRRRGQEARLRCSPMKGHSHVYWYRQLPEEGLKFMVYLQKENIIDESGMPKERFSAEFPKEGPSILRIQQVVRGDSAAYFCASSPPFRGADYGYTFGSGTRLTVV.

This chain uses TRBV27 with TRBJ2-7; D gene uncertain. From germline, CDR1 is MNHEY and CDR2 SMNVEV (reference sequence). The CDR3 runs to 14 residues. Trimming took off 10 bases at V and 0 bases at J, with 16 bases between the two ends. This CDR3 reads CATPQVESSYEQYF. For the CDR3, the DNA is TGTGCCACCCCCCAAGTAGAGAGCTCCTACGAGCAGTACTTC.

CDR3 coding DNA: TGTGCCTGGACGATAAACAGCCTGGGCTATGGCTACACCTTC. It yields the protein CAWTINSLGYGYTF. The rearrangement uses TRBV30 and TRBJ1-2; D not certain. Germline-derived CDR1 and CDR2 are GTSNPN and SVGIG (reference sequence). V dropped 4 bases and J dropped 4 bases, with 16 bases sitting between them. The CDR3 has 14 amino acids.

This chain joins TRBV9 and TRBJ2-1; the D is unclear. The CDR3 is made up of 13 amino acids. Per the germline V gene, CDR1 is SGDLS and CDR2 is YYNGEE. The V gene lost 8 bases and the J gene lost 4 bases, with 13 bases spanning the gap. CDR3 sequence: CARGPSPYNEQFF. CDR3 DNA sequence: TGTGCCAGGGGCCCGTCCCCGTACAATGAGCAGTTCTTC.

This clone occurred once. V is TRBV9 and J is TRBJ2-3, with a tentative D call TRBD2 (5 bases). In germline, CDR1 is SGDLS, CDR2 YYNGEE. The length of the CDR3 is 15 residues. V was pared by 4 bases and J by 7 bases, with 19 bases between. The CDR3 region is CASSFLGAGDYTQYF. In DNA form, the CDR3 reads TGTGCCAGCAGCTTTTTGGGAGCTGGGGATTATACGCAGTATTTT.

The chain joins TRBV6-5 to TRBJ2-7; TRBD2 matches at 7 bases. The germline gives CDR1 MNHEY, CDR2 SVGAGI. CDR3 length: 12 amino acids. V lost 8 bases, J lost 3 bases, and 4 bases stayed unmatched. The CDR3 protein is CASGGGSYEQYF. DNA for the CDR3: TGTGCCAGCGGGGGGGGTAGCTACGAGCAGTACTTC.

As to this clone: The sample has other DNA sequences that encode this CDR3 too. The V gene is TRBV5-4, the J gene TRBJ1-1, with D possibly TRBD1 on 6 matching bases. Germline loops: CDR1 SGHNT, CDR2 YYREEE (reference sequence). The ends were cut back, 2 bases at V and 4 bases at J, with 12 bases in the middle. This CDR3 has 14 amino acids. CDR3 coding DNA: TGTGCCAGCAGCTTTGGGGGGGGCGGCACTGAAGCTTTCTTT. The encoded protein is CASSFGGGGTEAFF.

The rearrangement uses TRBV28 and TRBJ1-3; 8 bases map to TRBD1. CDR3 length equals 16 residues. Trimming cost V 5 bases and J 8 bases; bases outside gene matches: 14. CDR1 MDHEN and CDR2 SYDVKM come from the germline V gene. The chain's CDR3 is CASSPIGQGLRDTIYF. DNA of the CDR3: TGTGCCAGCAGTCCAATTGGACAGGGTCTAAGAGACACCATATATTTT. The full variable domain, its missing parts supplied by reference TRBV28 and TRBJ1-3, is DVKVTQSSRYLVKRTGEKVFLECVQDMDHENMFWYRQDPGLGLRLIYFSYDVKMKEKGDIPEGYSVSREKKERFSLILESASTNQTSMYLCASSPIGQGLRDTIYFGEGSWLTVV.

Concerning this clone itself: The sample contains more than one DNA sequence encoding this CDR3. The gene calls are TRBV2 and TRBJ2-2; D perhaps matches TRBD1 (6 bases). The CDR3 is 15 amino acids. CDR1 SNHLY and CDR2 FYNNEI come from the germline V gene. The ends were cut back, 5 bases at V and 3 bases at J, with 13 bases in the middle. The chain's CDR3 is CASSNRDTYTGELFF. The CDR3 bases are TGTGCCAGCAGTAACCGGGACACATACACCGGGGAGCTGTTTTTT.

The genes are TRBV6-1 and TRBJ1-1, with D tentatively TRBD1 (5 bases). Germline CDR1 is MNHNS and CDR2 is SASEGT. Trimming stripped 3 bases from V and 5 bases from J, with 7 bases between. This CDR3 comprises 12 residues. The CDR3 nucleotides are TGTGCCAGCAGTGACCAGGGTACTGAAGCTTTCTTT. As protein: CASSDQGTEAFF.

V gene TRBV7-2 combines with J gene TRBJ1-4; D remains unclear. Trimming removed 2 bases from V and 0 bases from J, with 10 bases in between. The germline V gene encodes CDR1 SGHTA and CDR2 FQGNSA. The CDR3 is 16 amino acids. CDR3 sequence reads: CASSLRAPATNEKLFF. The CDR3 bases are TGTGCCAGCAGCTTACGCGCCCCTGCAACTAATGAAAAACTGTTTTTT.

This clone occurred a few times. This CDR3 is also generated by other DNA sequences in the sample. The chain has TRBV18 and TRBJ2-7; 9 positions agree with TRBD1. After removal of 0 bases from V and 3 bases from J, the junction contained 3 bases not matched to a gene. The CDR3 loop spans 15 amino acids. Germline V lookup: CDR1 KGHSH, CDR2 LQKENI. CDR3 region: CASSPPGQGNYEQYF. The CDR3 DNA reads TGTGCCAGCTCACCACCGGGACAGGGAAACTACGAGCAGTACTTC.

The J gene is TRBJ2-7, the V gene TRBV2; D call uncertain. Germline CDR1 reads SNHLY; CDR2 reads FYNNEI. This CDR3 comprises 13 residues. The V and J ends lost 5 bases and 0 bases respectively, with 8 bases between them. CDR3 in amino acids: CASSYSRSYEQYF. CDR3 DNA sequence: TGTGCCAGCAGTTATTCTCGCTCCTACGAGCAGTACTTC.

This clone was recorded once. The CDR3 nucleotides read TGTGCCAGCAGCTTAGCGGGTGCGGGCTCCGGGACTGAAGCTTTCTTT. Amino acid sequence: CASSLAGAGSGTEAFF. This chain uses TRBV7-9 with TRBJ1-1; D call uncertain. The CDR3 covers 16 residues. CDR1 is SEHNR and CDR2 is FQNEAQ in the germline V gene (reference sequence). Trimming took off 0 bases at V and 5 bases at J, with 16 bases between the two ends.

The chain carries TRBV9 and TRBJ2-5; perhaps TRBD1 as D (6 bases). V was trimmed by 4 bases and J by 5 bases, leaving 18 bases between them. CDR3 length equals 15 residues. The V gene's germline CDR1 is SGDLS and CDR2 YYNGEE. The chain's CDR3 is CASSPRSGVPETQYF. The CDR3 DNA follows: TGTGCCAGCAGCCCCCGGTCAGGGGTTCCGGAGACCCAGTACTTC.

The gene calls are TRBV7-9 and TRBJ2-7; the D gene is possibly TRBD1 (5 bases). CDR1 and CDR2 from the germline V gene are SEHNR and FQNEAQ (reference sequence). This CDR3 contains 15 residues. Trimming stripped 5 bases from V and 5 bases from J, with 19 bases between. CDR3 nucleotides: TGTGCCAGCAGCCCCTCTGGGGCAGGGAACAACGAGCAGTACTTC. Residues: CASSPSGAGNNEQYF.

The chain has TRBV9 and TRBJ1-1; the match to TRBD1 covers 7 bases. V dropped 5 bases and J dropped 9; count of bases not matched to a gene: 16. The germline CDR1 and CDR2 sequences are SGDLS and YYNGEE. The CDR3 length is 15 residues. The CDR3 DNA follows: TGTGCCAGCAGTCCTCGGACAGGCCAGGGCGAGCAAGCTTTCTTT. Translating gives CASSPRTGQGEQAFF.

The CDR3 region is CASRSRANSPLHF. The CDR3 DNA sequence: TGTGCCAGCCGTTCCAGGGCTAATTCACCCCTCCACTTT. The chain has TRBV27 and TRBJ1-6, with D tentatively TRBD1 (5 bases). In germline, CDR1 is MNHEY, CDR2 SMNVEV (reference sequence). The CDR3 spans 13 residues. V dropped 8 bases and J dropped 6 bases, with 11 bases sitting between them.

V is TRBV30 and J is TRBJ1-6, with 9 bases identical to TRBD1. The CDR3 totals 15 residues. The J segment lost 7 bases and the V segment lost 0 bases, leaving 4 bases of the junction unmatched. Germline V gene sequence: CDR1 GTSNPN, CDR2 SVGIG (reference sequence). The CDR3 reads CAWSVRDRANSPLHF. DNA of the CDR3: TGTGCCTGGAGTGTCAGGGACAGGGCCAATTCACCCCTCCACTTT.

The chain uses TRBV2 and TRBJ2-3; TRBD1 matches 7 bases. CDR1 is SNHLY and CDR2 is FYNNEI in the germline V gene. Trimming at V came to 5 bases and at J to 14 bases, leaving 10 bases not matched to a gene. This CDR3 is built from 12 residues. The CDR3 region has the DNA TGTGCCAGCAGTTCCGACAGGGCCGGTCGGTATTTT. Translated: CASSSDRAGRYF.

This clone was counted between two and nine times. V and J are TRBV15 and TRBJ1-5; no reliable D call. Between the trimmed V and J ends, which lost 3 bases and 0 bases, there was a span of 9 bases. In germline, CDR1 is LNHNV, CDR2 YYDKDF (reference sequence). The CDR3 sequence is 15 residues long. CDR3 loop: CATSRAYDSNQPQHF. As DNA, the CDR3 is TGTGCCACCAGCAGGGCTTACGATAGCAATCAGCCCCAGCATTTT.

This sequence joins TRBV19 and TRBJ1-1; D unresolved. The CDR3 covers 13 residues. V was pared by 3 bases and J by 4 bases, with 9 bases between. From germline, CDR1 is LNHDA and CDR2 SQIVND (reference sequence). CDR3 nucleotide sequence: TGTGCCAGTAGTATTGAGCGTAGCACTGAAGCTTTCTTT. It is translated as CASSIERSTEAFF.

V usage is TRBV7-8 and J usage is TRBJ2-5; D gene uncertain. CDR1 is SGHVS and CDR2 is FQNEAQ in the germline V gene. This CDR3 comprises 12 residues. Trimming pared 2 bases from V and 5 bases from J, leaving 6 bases between. CDR3 protein: CASSLNTETQYF. The CDR3, as DNA: TGTGCCAGCAGCTTAAATACCGAGACCCAGTACTTC.

This sequence joins TRBV6-1 and TRBJ2-2; no firm D call. The germline V and J ends were trimmed by 0 bases and 6 bases, with 11 bases remaining between them. The CDR3 is made up of 15 amino acids. Germline V gene data show CDR1 as MNHNS and CDR2 as SASEGT. The CDR3 DNA reads as TGTGCCAGCAGTGAAGCGGGAAACAGCCCCGGGGAGCTGTTTTTT. Residues: CASSEAGNSPGELFF.